This TCR beta chain was recovered during a study of CD8+ T cells in alopecia areata. Background on the study: The tofacitinib course ran for 6 to 18 months and was followed by 6 months off drug. Severity was scored as percentage of affected scalp area in treated patients.

The CDR3 extends over 13 amino acids. The germline gives CDR1 GTSNPN, CDR2 SVGIG (reference sequence). Trimming removed 0 bases at V and 4 bases at J, with 9 bases between. Treatment reported: oral pan-JAK inhibitor, 5-10 mg twice daily. Lesional scalp punch biopsies and peripheral blood came from alopecia areata patients. Researchers picked out CD4+ and CD8+ T cells from PBMCs by sorting. It was cDNA, reverse transcribed from extracted RNA, that served as the sequencing template. Using immunoSEQ multiplex PCR, the repertoire was profiled, and TCRdb retains in-frame clones only, with some absent. Of about 210,000 clones in the sample, over 60% were seen once.

The rearrangement links TRBV30 to TRBJ1-2; D is perhaps TRBD1 (5 bases). Sequenced material: CD4+ T cells sorted from blood, taken at week 4, from a patient treated with tofacitinib. The receptor was derived from a human donor with alopecia areata. CDR3 amino acids: CAWSVGGVYGYTF. CDR3 coding DNA: TGTGCCTGGAGTGTGGGGGGAGTCTATGGCTACACCTTC.